The clone carrying this TCR beta chain showed up many times. The antigen is undetermined. These data belong to a study of regulatory T cells in long-lasting Graves disease. Findings of the study overall: Thyroid tissue went unstudied; only peripheral blood was examined. Persistent disease samples used TRBV28, TRBJ1-2 and TRBJ2-5 preferentially.

Libraries of TCR beta came from iRepertoire HTBI primers plus Arm-PCR of CDR3 regions. From the multiplex PCR reads, TCRdb called clonotypes with MiXCR, one entry per CDR3 protein. This sample yields a few hundred thousand distinct CDR3 sequences, of which around 20% are seen a single time; approximately 60% belongs to the top ten. Time point here: persistent/refractory GD, antithyroid drugs over 5 years with positive TRAb. Extracted RNA from PBMCs served as the source of the TCR library. Recruitment took place at an endocrinology department in Xi'an, China. The authors drew 9 to 10 milliliters of peripheral blood into EDTA tubes. This CDR3 is built from 13 residues. V was cut by 5 bases and J by 4 bases, with 12 bases left in between. Germline CDR1 reads SQVTM; CDR2 reads ANQGSEA.

V is TRBV29-1 and J is TRBJ2-4; perhaps TRBD1 as D (5 bases). Specimen: peripheral blood mononuclear cells (PBMCs), collected when the disease was refractory, from a patient treated with antithyroid drugs. The source of this sequence is a female donor with Graves disease. Written as DNA, the CDR3 is TGCAGCGTTATCAATCCAGGGAAAAACATTCAGTACTTC. It translates to CSVINPGKNIQYF.